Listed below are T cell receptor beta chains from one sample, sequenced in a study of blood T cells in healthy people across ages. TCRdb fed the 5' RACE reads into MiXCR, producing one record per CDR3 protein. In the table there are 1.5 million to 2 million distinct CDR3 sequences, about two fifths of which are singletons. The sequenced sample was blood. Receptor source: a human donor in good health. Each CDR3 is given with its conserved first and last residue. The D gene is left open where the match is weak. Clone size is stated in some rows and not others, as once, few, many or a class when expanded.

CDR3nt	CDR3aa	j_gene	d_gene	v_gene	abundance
TGTGCCAGCAGTTCCCTCTCCCTCCTGGACTATGGCTACACCTTC	CASSSLSLLDYGYTF	TRBJ1-2	.	TRBV6-6	few
TGTGCCACCAGCAGAGATTTGATGGGCAGGCTAAACACCGGGGAGCTGTTTTTT	CATSRDLMGRLNTGELFF	TRBJ2-2	.	TRBV15	.
TGTGCCAGCAGCCAAGGGGACGGAGCTTCACAGTACTTC	CASSQGDGASQYF	TRBJ2-7	.	TRBV14	.
TGTGCCAGCAGCAAGCTAGCGGTGGGGCGCGGTGAGCAGTTCTTC	CASSKLAVGRGEQFF	TRBJ2-1	TRBD2	TRBV5-5	.
TGCGCCAGCAGGCAGGGCCGGAACAATGAGCAGTTCTTC	CASRQGRNNEQFF	TRBJ2-1	.	TRBV5-1	few
TGTGCCAGCAGTTCTAGTGGAAGAGGCAACGAGCAGTACTTC	CASSSSGRGNEQYF	TRBJ2-7	.	TRBV12-3/TRBV12-4	.
TGTGCCAGCAGCATCCGACGGATGAACACTGAAGCTTTCTTT	CASSIRRMNTEAFF	TRBJ1-1	.	TRBV13	few
TGTGCCAGCAGCGCAGACATGGGGGACAGGGCATACAATGAGCAGTTCTTC	CASSADMGDRAYNEQFF	TRBJ2-1	TRBD1	TRBV9	few
TGCAGCGTGGGGGAGGGGTTGGGGACTGAAGCTTTCTTT	CSVGEGLGTEAFF	TRBJ1-1	.	TRBV29-1	.
TGCAGCGTTCGACAGGGAGGGGAGACCCAGTACTTC	CSVRQGGETQYF	TRBJ2-5	.	TRBV29-1	many
TGTGCTAGTGGTTTTTCACAGGGTAGTCAGCCCCAGCATTTT	CASGFSQGSQPQHF	TRBJ1-5	.	TRBV12-5	.
TGTGCCAGCAGCCCCGTAGCGGGGGAGGTCCATGAGCAGTTCTTC	CASSPVAGEVHEQFF	TRBJ2-1	TRBD2	TRBV4-2	.
TGTGCCAGCAGTGAACAGGGGGCGAGTGGAAACACCATATATTTT	CASSEQGASGNTIYF	TRBJ1-3	TRBD1	TRBV2	.
TGCAGTGCTAGGGGGGCCCAGGGGGAAACTGAAGCTTTCTTT	CSARGAQGETEAFF	TRBJ1-1	TRBD1	TRBV20-1	few
TGTGCCAGCAGCCCTAGTCCGGGACTCCTGACCCCCTCCTACGAGCAGTACTTC	CASSPSPGLLTPSYEQYF	TRBJ2-7	.	TRBV6-1	.
TGTGCCAGCAGTACGACAGAGAACACTGAAGCTTTCTTT	CASSTTENTEAFF	TRBJ1-1	.	TRBV12-3/TRBV12-4	many
TGCGCCAGCAGCCAAGGTCGGGACATCTATGGCTACACCTTC	CASSQGRDIYGYTF	TRBJ1-2	.	TRBV4-3	.
TGCGCCAGCAGCCAAGACGCTCTGGTGAAGACCCAGTACTTC	CASSQDALVKTQYF	TRBJ2-5	.	TRBV4-1	few
TGTGCCAGCAGTATAGACAGGGGGGCCTACGAGCAGTACTTC	CASSIDRGAYEQYF	TRBJ2-7	TRBD1	TRBV12-3/TRBV12-4	.
TGTGCCAGCAGGAATTCGGGGGTTGACGGGACCCAGTACTTC	CASRNSGVDGTQYF	TRBJ2-5	.	TRBV28	few
TGTGCCAGCAGGGACGGGGGCAGGGGTCAGCCCCAGCATTTT	CASRDGGRGQPQHF	TRBJ1-5	.	TRBV2	.
TGTGCCAGCGCGGGAGGGGGTTTGTTGTACACTGAAGCTTTCTTT	CASAGGGLLYTEAFF	TRBJ1-1	.	TRBV28	.
TGTGCCAGCAGCGACGTCTCCGGGACATCGAATGGCTACACCTTC	CASSDVSGTSNGYTF	TRBJ1-2	.	TRBV2	.
TGCAGTGCTAGTGACCGGATGGTCACTGAAGCTTTCTTT	CSASDRMVTEAFF	TRBJ1-1	.	TRBV20-1	.
TGTGCCAGCAGCTCGACCCCGGGACTAGGGGCCTACGAGCAGTACTTC	CASSSTPGLGAYEQYF	TRBJ2-7	TRBD2	TRBV9	few
TGCAGTGCTAGAGAGCCGACCGAATTTGAGCAGTTCTTC	CSAREPTEFEQFF	TRBJ2-1	.	TRBV20-1	few
TGTGCCAGCAGCAAGAGGGGACAGACAGATACGCAGTATTTT	CASSKRGQTDTQYF	TRBJ2-3	TRBD1	TRBV7-9	.
TGTGCCTGGAGTGTCGGGGATTTCTATGGCTACACCTTC	CAWSVGDFYGYTF	TRBJ1-2	.	TRBV30	.
TGCGCCAGCAGCTTGGAGCCAGATTACGAGCAGTACTTC	CASSLEPDYEQYF	TRBJ2-7	.	TRBV5-1	.
TGTGCCAGCACCAGGTTGAACACTGAAGCTTTCTTT	CASTRLNTEAFF	TRBJ1-1	.	TRBV2	.
TGTGCCAGCAGCGGGACAGGGGGCAGGTATGGCCACACCTTC	CASSGTGGRYGHTF	TRBJ1-2	TRBD1	TRBV9	.
TGTGCCAGCAGCTTACCGGGACTAGCGGGCGATGAGCAGTTCTTT	CASSLPGLAGDEQFF	TRBJ2-1	TRBD2	TRBV7-8	.
TGTGCCATCCACAAAGGACAGGGGAGGGACTATGGCTACACCTTC	CAIHKGQGRDYGYTF	TRBJ1-2	TRBD1	TRBV6-1	.
TGTGCCAGCAGTTTTGACGACAGGGATACGCAGTATTTT	CASSFDDRDTQYF	TRBJ2-3	.	TRBV28	.
TGTGCTAGTGGTTTTGGGACAGCCCTAGGGGAGACCCAGTACTTC	CASGFGTALGETQYF	TRBJ2-5	TRBD1	TRBV12-5	.
TGTGCCAGCAGCGCCGGACAGGGGGCGCGTGGCTATGGCTACACCTTC	CASSAGQGARGYGYTF	TRBJ1-2	TRBD1	TRBV9	.
TGTGCCAGCAGCCCTTCTTTTGGGGGGGGCATGGGGGATACGCAGTATTTT	CASSPSFGGGMGDTQYF	TRBJ2-3	.	TRBV7-2	.
TGTGCCAGCAGCTTGGTTGGAGCTCAGCCCCAGCATTTT	CASSLVGAQPQHF	TRBJ1-5	.	TRBV5-5	few
TGTGCCAGCAGTTTAACGGAGGCCTACGAGCAGTACTTC	CASSLTEAYEQYF	TRBJ2-7	.	TRBV12-3/TRBV12-4	many
TGTGCCAGCAGCCAACTCCCAGCCGTGCGTAAGCTGCGCCCTAACTATGGCTACACCTTC	CASSQLPAVRKLRPNYGYTF	TRBJ1-2	.	TRBV14	.
TGTGCCACCAGCAGCAACAAACCAACCTACGAGCAGTACTTC	CATSSNKPTYEQYF	TRBJ2-7	.	TRBV15	few
TGTGCCAGCAGATTAGCGGTGGATACGCAGTATTTT	CASRLAVDTQYF	TRBJ2-3	.	TRBV2	.
TGCGCCAGTTCACCGGCTACCGTCAATGAGCAGTTCTTC	CASSPATVNEQFF	TRBJ2-1	.	TRBV5-1	few
TGTGCCAGCAGCTTAGCGCTGGGACAGGGGCCAAATGAGCAGTTCTTC	CASSLALGQGPNEQFF	TRBJ2-1	TRBD1	TRBV7-2	.
TGTGCCAGCAGCTTGGCCGGTTCGGGGGAGACCCAGTACTTC	CASSLAGSGETQYF	TRBJ2-5	.	TRBV7-2	many
TGTGCCAGCAGTAACCGGGACAAGTCCTACGAGCAGTACTTC	CASSNRDKSYEQYF	TRBJ2-7	.	TRBV6-4	.
TGTGCCAGCAGCCCGAGGACAGGCCGGTGGGATGGCTACACCTTC	CASSPRTGRWDGYTF	TRBJ1-2	TRBD1	TRBV7-2	.
TGCAGTGCTAACCGGGACACGAGGCTTTACGAGCAGTACTTC	CSANRDTRLYEQYF	TRBJ2-7	.	TRBV20-1	.
TGTGCCAGCAGCTTAACCGGGATCGGAGGGACTGAAGCTTTCTTT	CASSLTGIGGTEAFF	TRBJ1-1	.	TRBV7-3	.
TGTGCCAGTAACATCGGGGGAAGCTCCTACAATGAGCAGTTCTTC	CASNIGGSSYNEQFF	TRBJ2-1	.	TRBV28	few
TGTGCCAGCAGCCACGACAGGGAGACCCAGTACTTC	CASSHDRETQYF	TRBJ2-5	.	TRBV3-1	.
TGTGCCAGCAGCTTAGAATATTCGGAGTCCCCCTACGAGCAGTACTTC	CASSLEYSESPYEQYF	TRBJ2-7	.	TRBV7-9	many
TGCAGCGTTGAACGGGTCGGTCCCTACGAGCAGTACTTC	CSVERVGPYEQYF	TRBJ2-7	.	TRBV29-1	few
TGCAGCGGGCAGAGGGTACAGATGAACACTGAAGCTTTCTTT	CSGQRVQMNTEAFF	TRBJ1-1	.	TRBV29-1	.
TGCGCCAGCAGCCGATACCGGGAGGCTTCGGGGGAGCAGTACTTC	CASSRYREASGEQYF	TRBJ2-5	TRBD2	TRBV4-3	.
TGTGCCAGCAGAAGCCGGGGCAATCAGCCCCAGCATTTT	CASRSRGNQPQHF	TRBJ1-5	.	TRBV2	few
TGTGCCAGCAGCGAGGACATGGGTTACCAAGAGACCCAGTACTTC	CASSEDMGYQETQYF	TRBJ2-5	.	TRBV9	few
TGCGCCAGCGCCCAATCAGCCAGCGAAGAGACCCAGTACTTC	CASAQSASEETQYF	TRBJ2-5	.	TRBV5-1	.
TGTGCCAGCGCCCACGCGACAAGAGTTGGGGAAAAACTGTTTTTT	CASAHATRVGEKLFF	TRBJ1-4	.	TRBV6-6	.
TGTGCCAGCAGCTTACGGGGGGCCGGTCTTTCAGATACGCAGTATTTT	CASSLRGAGLSDTQYF	TRBJ2-3	.	TRBV7-2	.